A selection of T cell receptor beta chains follows, all from one sample in a study of spatial heterogeneity in lung cancer. TCRdb re-called the 5' RACE reads through MiXCR, storing one row per CDR3 protein. Of 50,000 or so distinct CDR3 sequences listed, around 7.6% are singletons. Sequences were derived from PBMCs, sampled at surgery. Receptors were obtained from a female donor with early-stage non-small cell lung cancer. CDR3s include the opening cysteine and the closing phenylalanine or tryptophan. The order of the fields is D gene, J gene, clone size, V gene, CDR3 protein, CDR3 DNA. D genes are given only for firm matches. The size entry is marked missing in some rows and otherwise reads once, few, many or a size class.

>NA|TRBJ1-1|NA|TRBV6-6
CASSTQGNTEAFF
TGTGCCAGCAGCACCCAGGGGAACACTGAAGCTTTCTTT
>NA|TRBJ2-5|NA|TRBV10-2
CASSDRETQYF
TGCGCCAGCAGTGATCGGGAGACCCAGTACTTC
>NA|TRBJ2-3|many|TRBV5-1
CASSLVAVADTQYF
TGCGCCAGCAGCTTGGTGGCAGTTGCAGATACGCAGTATTTT
>NA|TRBJ2-1|few|TRBV5-1
CASSLSLLSSYNEQFF
TGCGCCAGCAGCTTGTCACTGTTGAGCTCCTACAATGAGCAGTTCTTC
>TRBD2|TRBJ2-2|many|TRBV27
CASSSNPGTSDTGELFF
TGTGCCAGCAGTTCTAACCCCGGGACTAGCGACACCGGGGAGCTGTTTTTT
>TRBD2|TRBJ2-3|many|TRBV2
CASTPGLAGVNTDTQYF
TGTGCCAGCACCCCGGGACTAGCGGGGGTAAACACAGATACGCAGTATTTT
>NA|TRBJ1-5|NA|TRBV28
CASRLGGVSNQPQHF
TGTGCCAGCAGGCTCGGGGGTGTTAGCAATCAGCCCCAGCATTTT
>NA|TRBJ1-5|few|TRBV5-5
CASSLLGDPNQPQHF
TGTGCCAGCAGCTTGCTCGGGGACCCCAATCAGCCCCAGCATTTT
>NA|TRBJ1-1|many|TRBV4-2
CASSPGGRTEAFF
TGTGCCAGCAGCCCCGGGGGGCGGACTGAAGCTTTCTTT
>NA|TRBJ2-3|many|TRBV29-1
CSVEGTLNADTQYF
TGCAGCGTTGAAGGGACCTTAAATGCAGATACGCAGTATTTT
>TRBD2|TRBJ2-3|many|TRBV6-2/TRBV6-3
CASSYSKLAGGRSTDTQYF
TGTGCCAGCAGTTACTCGAAGCTAGCGGGGGGCCGTAGCACAGATACGCAGTATTTT
>NA|TRBJ1-4|many|TRBV25-1
CASSESGPGRANEKLFF
TGTGCCAGCAGTGAATCTGGCCCGGGCAGGGCCAATGAAAAACTGTTTTTT
>NA|TRBJ2-5|few|TRBV20-1
CSAGVSRQETQYF
TGCAGTGCAGGTGTCTCCAGGCAAGAGACCCAGTACTTC
>TRBD1|TRBJ2-7|NA|TRBV6-6
CASSTLTGNEQYF
TGTGCCAGCAGTACTCTGACAGGGAACGAGCAGTACTTC
>NA|TRBJ1-2|NA|TRBV6-6
CASTHREYGYTF
TGTGCCAGCACACACAGGGAATATGGCTACACCTTC
>NA|TRBJ2-7|many|TRBV7-2
CASSIAGGSYEQYF
TGTGCCAGCAGCATCGCCGGGGGCTCCTACGAGCAGTACTTC
>TRBD1|TRBJ1-2|many|TRBV27
CASSFRDRGAPNYGYTF
TGTGCCAGCAGTTTCCGGGACAGGGGCGCCCCTAACTATGGCTACACCTTC
>TRBD1|TRBJ1-6|many|TRBV7-6
CASSWRTGGDNSPLHF
TGTGCCAGCAGCTGGCGTACAGGGGGGGATAATTCACCCCTCCACTTT
>TRBD1|TRBJ2-3|NA|TRBV28
CASSQPGTGSDTQYF
TGTGCCAGCAGTCAACCCGGGACAGGGTCAGATACGCAGTATTTT
>NA|TRBJ2-3|many|TRBV6-6
CASSQDGRGLTDTQYF
TGTGCCAGCAGCCAGGATGGACGGGGATTAACAGATACGCAGTATTTT
>NA|TRBJ2-3|NA|TRBV5-4
CASTSASSTDTQYF
TGTGCCAGCACTAGCGCGTCTAGCACAGATACGCAGTATTTT
>TRBD1|TRBJ1-5|few|TRBV30
CAWSVGQNSNQPQHF
TGTGCCTGGAGTGTGGGACAGAATAGCAATCAGCCCCAGCATTTT
>TRBD1|TRBJ1-5|NA|TRBV12-3/TRBV12-4
CASSSQGGSNQPQHF
TGTGCCAGCAGTTCACAGGGGGGTAGCAATCAGCCCCAGCATTTT
>NA|TRBJ2-3|NA|TRBV10-1
CASSEIRRPYF
TGCGCCAGCAGTGAGATTCGGCGTCCGTATTTT
>TRBD1|TRBJ1-1|few|TRBV6-2/TRBV6-3
CASSTPRDRGLNTEAFF
TGTGCCAGCAGTACCCCACGGGACAGGGGATTGAACACTGAAGCTTTCTTT
>NA|TRBJ2-3|many|TRBV3-1
CASSPGAGDTQYF
TGTGCCAGCAGCCCGGGGGCGGGAGATACGCAGTATTTT
>NA|TRBJ1-1|few|TRBV11-2
CASRGAGNTEAFF
TGTGCCTCCAGGGGCGCGGGGAACACTGAAGCTTTCTTT
>TRBD1|TRBJ2-1|many|TRBV29-1
CSVDSTGTYNEQFF
TGCAGCGTTGACTCGACAGGGACCTACAATGAGCAGTTCTTC
>TRBD2|TRBJ2-3|medium-sized|TRBV14
CASSQASGGADTQYF
TGTGCCAGCAGCCAAGCCAGCGGGGGGGCAGATACGCAGTATTTT
>NA|TRBJ2-3|many|TRBV7-2
CASSRPRGATQYF
TGTGCCAGCAGCCGTCCCAGGGGGGCTACGCAGTATTTT
>NA|TRBJ1-6|few|TRBV5-1
CASSLEGWESSPLHF
TGCGCCAGCAGCTTGGAGGGCTGGGAAAGCTCACCCCTCCACTTT
>NA|TRBJ1-2|many|TRBV6-6
CASSFPGSEYYGYTF
TGTGCCAGCAGTTTCCCAGGCTCTGAATACTATGGCTACACCTTC
>NA|TRBJ2-5|NA|TRBV12-3/TRBV12-4
CASRSVWGSETQYF
TGTGCCAGCAGGTCCGTGTGGGGGTCAGAGACCCAGTACTTC
>NA|TRBJ1-3|many|TRBV12-3/TRBV12-4
CASSNDRRSSGNTIYF
TGTGCCAGCAGCAACGACAGACGGAGCTCTGGAAACACCATATATTTT
>TRBD1|TRBJ2-5|many|TRBV10-3
CAIGIPGQSQETQYF
TGTGCCATCGGGATTCCGGGACAGTCACAAGAGACCCAGTACTTC
>TRBD1|TRBJ2-7|many|TRBV6-2/TRBV6-3
CASTFTPAFLEGTVYEQYF
TGTGCCAGCACCTTCACGCCGGCTTTTTTAGAAGGGACAGTCTACGAGCAGTACTTC
>NA|TRBJ1-3|NA|TRBV10-3
CATEGSGNTIYF
TGTGCCACCGAGGGGTCTGGAAACACCATATATTTT
>TRBD2|TRBJ2-7|few|TRBV20-1
CSARSGVYEQYF
TGCAGTGCTAGAAGCGGGGTCTACGAGCAGTACTTC
>TRBD1|TRBJ1-2|few|TRBV7-9
CASSLVAHRGNYGYTF
TGTGCCAGCAGCTTAGTAGCCCACAGGGGGAACTATGGCTACACCTTC
>TRBD1|TRBJ1-2|few|TRBV12-3/TRBV12-4
CASSFRDRVGYTF
TGTGCCAGCAGTTTTAGGGACAGGGTTGGCTACACCTTC
>NA|TRBJ1-5|NA|TRBV20-1
CSASGTTNQPQHF
TGCAGTGCTAGCGGGACAACCAATCAGCCCCAGCATTTT
>TRBD2|TRBJ2-5|few|TRBV14
CASSQDIAGPQETQYF
TGTGCCAGCAGCCAAGATATAGCGGGGCCACAAGAGACCCAGTACTTC
>NA|TRBJ1-6|many|TRBV6-5
CASSFDNLNSPLHF
TGTGCCAGCAGTTTCGACAATTTAAATTCACCCCTCCACTTT
>NA|TRBJ2-7|many|TRBV5-5
CASSLEVHYEQYF
TGTGCCAGCAGCTTGGAAGTCCACTACGAGCAGTACTTC
>NA|TRBJ2-1|NA|TRBV11-2
CASNILGGANNEQFF
TGTGCCAGCAACATCCTGGGGGGGGCGAACAATGAGCAGTTCTTC
>NA|TRBJ1-1|NA|TRBV28
CASSLTGFGTEAFF
TGTGCCAGCAGTTTAACCGGGTTTGGCACTGAAGCTTTCTTT
>TRBD1|TRBJ2-2|few|TRBV5-1
CASTTGANTGELFF
TGCGCCAGTACGACAGGGGCGAACACCGGGGAGCTGTTTTTT